A single sample gave rise to the 8 T cell receptor beta chains below, sequenced in a study of T cells in Graves' hyperthyroidism and ophthalmopathy. From RNA transcripts, TCR beta CDR3 regions were amplified. The HTBI primer set was used in a first-round RT-PCR of the TCR CDR3. One entry per CDR3 protein results from TCRdb running MiXCR on the multiplex PCR reads. The sample holds about 640,000 distinct CDR3 sequences, around 20% seen once. Sequenced sample: blood. The receptors were gathered from a man aged 25-45 years with Graves' ophthalmopathy.

V usage is TRBV13 and J usage is TRBJ2-3; 16 positions match TRBD2. The CDR3 runs 20 residues. Trimming cost V 5 bases and J 1 base; bases outside gene matches: 12. Per germline, CDR1 PRHDT and CDR2 FYEKMQ (reference sequence). The CDR3 region is CASSPEPGLAGGLGTDTQYF. The CDR3 DNA sequence: TGTGCCAGCAGCCCGGAGCCGGGACTAGCGGGAGGGCTCGGCACAGATACGCAGTATTTT. Together with reference TRBV13 and TRBJ2-3, the CDR3 gives the full variable domain: AAGVIQSPRHLIKEKRETATLKCYPIPRHDTVYWYQQGPGQDPQFLISFYEKMQSDKGSIPDRFSAQQFSDYHSELNMSSLELGDSALYFCASSPEPGLAGGLGTDTQYFGPGTRLTVL.

The chain couples TRBV4-1 to TRBJ2-7; perhaps TRBD1 as D (6 bases). The V and J ends lost 4 bases and 0 bases respectively, with 10 bases between them. This CDR3 comprises 14 residues. CDR1 and CDR2 (germline): MGHRA, YSYEKL. The DNA for the CDR3 is TGCGCCAGCAGCCCCGGGGACAACTCCTACGAGCAGTACTTC. Translation gives CASSPGDNSYEQYF.

This clonotype was counted between two and nine times. This sequence joins TRBV19 and TRBJ1-5; the D is unclear. CDR3 length: 15 amino acids. The V and J ends lost 2 bases and 3 bases respectively, with 11 bases between them. Germline values: CDR1 LNHDA, CDR2 SQIVND (reference sequence). The chain's CDR3 is CASSIIPANNQPQHF. CDR3 DNA: TGTGCCAGTAGTATAATTCCAGCTAACAATCAGCCCCAGCATTTT.

V is TRBV7-8 and J is TRBJ1-4, with D tentatively TRBD1 (5 bases). The CDR3 is made up of 14 amino acids. Trimming stripped 4 bases from V and 5 bases from J, with 11 bases between. Germline loops: CDR1 SGHVS, CDR2 FQNEAQ. The CDR3 reads CASSSRGGNEKLFF. In DNA, the CDR3 is TGTGCCAGCAGCTCCCGGGGGGGGAATGAAAAACTGTTTTTT.

Turning to this clonotype: Since no conserved phenylalanine or tryptophan closes the CDR3, a read error is the likely cause. V gene TRBV6-1 combines with J gene TRBJ1-3; D is uncertain. Germline assignment: CDR1 MNHNS and CDR2 SASEGT. CDR3 size: 15 residues. Trimming removed 5 bases from V and 0 bases from J, with 11 bases in between. DNA for the CDR3: TGTGCCAGCAGTCTGTCGCGGTCCTCTGGAAACACCATATATTCT. Translation gives CASSLSRSSGNTIYS.

This clonotype came up many times. This chain connects TRBV9 to TRBJ1-1; the D is unclear. There are 15 residues in the CDR3. Germline lookup yields CDR1 SGDLS and CDR2 YYNGEE. V was trimmed by 0 bases and J by 1 base, leaving 10 bases between them. The CDR3 DNA is TGTGCCAGCAGCGTAGATGAAGGCTGGAACACTGAAGCTTTCTTT. Translated: CASSVDEGWNTEAFF.

The table lists this clonotype with a few counts. CDR3 residues: CASSFDMDQPQHF. DNA of the CDR3: TGTGCCAGCAGTTTTGACATGGATCAGCCCCAGCATTTT. This chain connects TRBV5-8 to TRBJ1-5; D not resolved. Germline assignment: CDR1 SGHTS and CDR2 YDEGEE. The CDR3 is 13 residues long. The V end was cut by 5 bases, the J end by 5 bases, with 11 bases between.

This clonotype was counted at least ten times. The rearrangement links TRBV5-1 to TRBJ2-1, with TRBD2 matching over 8 bases. This CDR3 comprises 14 residues. Germline lookup yields CDR1 SGHRS and CDR2 YFSETQ. V shed 2 bases, J shed 7 bases, and the junction held 5 bases outside the gene matches. The chain's CDR3 is CASSFNGLANEQFF. CDR3 DNA sequence: TGCGCCAGCAGCTTCAACGGACTAGCAAATGAGCAGTTCTTC.